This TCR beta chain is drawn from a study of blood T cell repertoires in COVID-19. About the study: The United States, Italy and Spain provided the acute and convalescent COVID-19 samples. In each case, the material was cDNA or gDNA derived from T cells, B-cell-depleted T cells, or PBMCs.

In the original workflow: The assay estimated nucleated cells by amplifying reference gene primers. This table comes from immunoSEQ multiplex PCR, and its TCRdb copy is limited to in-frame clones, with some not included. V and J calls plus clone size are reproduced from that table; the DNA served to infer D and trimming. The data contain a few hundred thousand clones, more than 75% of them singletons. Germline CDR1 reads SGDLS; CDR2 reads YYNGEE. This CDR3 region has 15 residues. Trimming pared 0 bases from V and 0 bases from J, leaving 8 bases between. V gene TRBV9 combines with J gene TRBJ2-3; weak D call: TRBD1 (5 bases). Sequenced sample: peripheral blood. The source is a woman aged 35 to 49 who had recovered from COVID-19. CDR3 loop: CASSVVGDSTDTQYF. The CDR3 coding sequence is TGTGCCAGCAGCGTAGTAGGGGATAGCACAGATACGCAGTATTTT.